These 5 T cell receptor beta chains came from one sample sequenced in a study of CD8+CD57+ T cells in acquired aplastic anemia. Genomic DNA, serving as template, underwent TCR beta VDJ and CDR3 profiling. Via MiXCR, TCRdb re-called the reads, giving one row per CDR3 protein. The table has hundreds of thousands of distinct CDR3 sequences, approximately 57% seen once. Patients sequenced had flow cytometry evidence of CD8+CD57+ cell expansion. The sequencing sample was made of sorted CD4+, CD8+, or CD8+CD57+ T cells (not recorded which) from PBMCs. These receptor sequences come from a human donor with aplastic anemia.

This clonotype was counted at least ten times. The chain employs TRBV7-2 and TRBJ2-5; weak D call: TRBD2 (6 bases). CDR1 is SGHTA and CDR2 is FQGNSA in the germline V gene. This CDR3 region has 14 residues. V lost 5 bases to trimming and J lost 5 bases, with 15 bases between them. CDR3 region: CASSPKTGRETQYF. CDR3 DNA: TGTGCCAGCAGCCCCAAAACGGGGAGGGAGACCCAGTACTTC.

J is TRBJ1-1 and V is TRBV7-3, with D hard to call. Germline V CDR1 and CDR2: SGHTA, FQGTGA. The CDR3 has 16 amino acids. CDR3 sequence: CARDQAGSVLNTEAFF. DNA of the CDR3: TGTGCTAGAGATCAGGCAGGTTCAGTCCTGAACACTGAAGCTTTCTTT.

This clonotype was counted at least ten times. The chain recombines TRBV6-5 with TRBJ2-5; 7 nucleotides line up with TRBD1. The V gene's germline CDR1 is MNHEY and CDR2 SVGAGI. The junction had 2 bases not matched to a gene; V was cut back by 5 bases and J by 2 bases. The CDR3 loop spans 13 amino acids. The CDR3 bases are TGTGCCAGCAGTGGGACAGAACAAGAGACCCAGTACTTC. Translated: CASSGTEQETQYF.

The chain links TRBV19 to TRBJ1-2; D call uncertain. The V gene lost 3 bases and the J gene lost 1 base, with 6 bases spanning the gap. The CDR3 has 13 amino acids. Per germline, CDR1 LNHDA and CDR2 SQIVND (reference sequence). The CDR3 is CASSIEGNYGYTF. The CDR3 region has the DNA TGTGCCAGTAGTATTGAGGGTAACTATGGCTACACCTTC.

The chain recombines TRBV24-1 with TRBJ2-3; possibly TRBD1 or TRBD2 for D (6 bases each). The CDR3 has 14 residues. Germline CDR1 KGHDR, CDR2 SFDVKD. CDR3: CARAALGGGDTQYF. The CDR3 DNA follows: TGTGCTAGAGCCGCCCTCGGAGGGGGAGATACGCAGTATTTT.